A selection of T cell receptor beta chains follows, all from one sample in a study of blood T cell repertoires in COVID-19. TCRdb keeps only in-frame clones here, not all; method: immunoSEQ multiplex PCR. The sample includes some 510,000 clones, roughly 88% seen only once; the top ten take 1.5% to 2%. Material for sequencing was PBMCs or T cells enriched from blood (not recorded which). These TCRs come from a woman between 40 and 55 years old who had recovered from COVID-19. CDR3s include the opening cysteine and the closing phenylalanine or tryptophan. Fields, in order: J gene, V gene, D gene, clone size, CDR3 DNA, CDR3 protein. A D gene is named only where the DNA matches it firmly. The size field is filled for only some rows; it gives once, few, many or a size class.

J gene: TRBJ2-1
V gene: TRBV5-1
D gene: TRBD2
clone size: -
CDR3 DNA: TGCGCCAGCAGCTTGGGGACTAGCGGAACGAATGAGCAGTTCTTC
CDR3 protein: CASSLGTSGTNEQFF

J gene: TRBJ2-3
V gene: TRBV19
D gene: TRBD2
clone size: once
CDR3 DNA: TGTGCCAGTAGTACCGGGACTAGCGGGAGGACAGATACGCAGTATTTT
CDR3 protein: CASSTGTSGRTDTQYF

J gene: TRBJ2-7
V gene: TRBV7-2
D gene: -
clone size: -
CDR3 DNA: TGTGCCAGCAGCTTAGTCAAGGGGCTGAGATACGAGCAGTACTTC
CDR3 protein: CASSLVKGLRYEQYF

J gene: TRBJ1-1
V gene: TRBV19
D gene: TRBD1
clone size: -
CDR3 DNA: TGTGCCAGCCAGGACAGGGGAAGGGCGAACACTGAAGCTTTCTTT
CDR3 protein: CASQDRGRANTEAFF

J gene: TRBJ2-2
V gene: TRBV5-1
D gene: -
clone size: few
CDR3 DNA: TGCGCCAGCAGCTCTACTTTGGGGGAGCGGGACACCGGGGAGCTGTTTTTT
CDR3 protein: CASSSTLGERDTGELFF

J gene: TRBJ2-1
V gene: TRBV4-3
D gene: -
clone size: -
CDR3 DNA: TGCGCCAGCAGCCAAGATTGGGAGGTGGTAGCTTACAATGAGCAGTTCTTC
CDR3 protein: CASSQDWEVVAYNEQFF

J gene: TRBJ1-1
V gene: TRBV29-1
D gene: -
clone size: -
CDR3 DNA: TGCAGCGTTGCAGGCAGGTTCACTGAAGCTTTCTTT
CDR3 protein: CSVAGRFTEAFF

J gene: TRBJ2-7
V gene: TRBV28
D gene: -
clone size: -
CDR3 DNA: TGTGCCATCCTAAGTATCGTCGGCGGAGTGTACGAGCAGTACTTC
CDR3 protein: CAILSIVGGVYEQYF

J gene: TRBJ2-1
V gene: TRBV19
D gene: TRBD1
clone size: -
CDR3 DNA: TGTGCCAGTAAGGGGGCCAACAATGAGCAGTTCTTC
CDR3 protein: CASKGANNEQFF

J gene: TRBJ1-2
V gene: TRBV28
D gene: TRBD1
clone size: few
CDR3 DNA: TGTGCCAGCAGCAACCCAGGGGGCCACTATGGCTACACCTTC
CDR3 protein: CASSNPGGHYGYTF

J gene: TRBJ1-5
V gene: TRBV25-1
D gene: TRBD1
clone size: -
CDR3 DNA: TGTGCCAGCAGCCAGACAGGGATCAATCAGCCCCAGCATTTT
CDR3 protein: CASSQTGINQPQHF

J gene: TRBJ2-5
V gene: TRBV2
D gene: TRBD1
clone size: -
CDR3 DNA: TGTGCCAGCAGTGAGCAGGGGGTGGAGACCCAGTACTTC
CDR3 protein: CASSEQGVETQYF

J gene: TRBJ2-1
V gene: TRBV7-9
D gene: TRBD2
clone size: -
CDR3 DNA: TGTGCCAGCAGCTTGACTAGCGGCGTCGGGGAGCAGTTCTTC
CDR3 protein: CASSLTSGVGEQFF

J gene: TRBJ1-1
V gene: TRBV18
D gene: -
clone size: -
CDR3 DNA: TGTGCCACCTCCCGGGAGGAGAACACTGAAGCTTTCTTT
CDR3 protein: CATSREENTEAFF

J gene: TRBJ2-3
V gene: TRBV23-1
D gene: TRBD1
clone size: -
CDR3 DNA: TGCGCCAGCAGTCTTGGACAGGGGCCATATACGGATACGCAGTATTTT
CDR3 protein: CASSLGQGPYTDTQYF

J gene: TRBJ1-2
V gene: TRBV28
D gene: TRBD1
clone size: -
CDR3 DNA: TGTGCCAGCAGTTCGACAGGGGGCTATGGCTATGGCTACACCTTC
CDR3 protein: CASSSTGGYGYGYTF

J gene: TRBJ2-1
V gene: TRBV19
D gene: -
clone size: -
CDR3 DNA: TGTGCCAGTACCTCTCGGAGGGGGGGCCCCATAAGTGGTGGGGCAAACAATGAGCAGTTCTTC
CDR3 protein: CASTSRRGGPISGGANNEQFF

J gene: TRBJ1-2
V gene: TRBV19
D gene: -
clone size: -
CDR3 DNA: TGTGCCAATGGGGGCCAGAAACCTAGCTATGGCTACACCTTC
CDR3 protein: CANGGQKPSYGYTF

J gene: TRBJ1-2
V gene: TRBV6-5
D gene: -
clone size: -
CDR3 DNA: TGTGCCAGCAGTAACCCCAGGGGAACGAACTATGGCTACACCTTC
CDR3 protein: CASSNPRGTNYGYTF

J gene: TRBJ2-4
V gene: TRBV27
D gene: -
clone size: -
CDR3 DNA: TGTGCCAGCAGTTTGTCGGGCAAAAACATTCAGTACTTC
CDR3 protein: CASSLSGKNIQYF

J gene: TRBJ2-7
V gene: TRBV19
D gene: -
clone size: few
CDR3 DNA: TGTGCCAGTAGTATAGCCGGGTACGAGCAGTACTTC
CDR3 protein: CASSIAGYEQYF

J gene: TRBJ1-2
V gene: TRBV4-1
D gene: -
clone size: -
CDR3 DNA: TGCGCCAGCAGCCAAGAGCAGGGGAGAGGCTACACCTTC
CDR3 protein: CASSQEQGRGYTF

J gene: TRBJ2-7
V gene: TRBV7-2
D gene: -
clone size: -
CDR3 DNA: TGTGCCAGCAGCTTAGTCGGGATTGACGAGCAGTACTTC
CDR3 protein: CASSLVGIDEQYF

J gene: TRBJ2-5
V gene: TRBV9
D gene: TRBD1
clone size: once
CDR3 DNA: TGTGCCAGCAGCGTGCGAGACAGGGGGCTTGGAGAGACCCAGTACTTC
CDR3 protein: CASSVRDRGLGETQYF

J gene: TRBJ1-2
V gene: TRBV7-9
D gene: -
clone size: -
CDR3 DNA: TGTGCCAGCAGCTTTGGACAGTATCAAGGCTACACCTTC
CDR3 protein: CASSFGQYQGYTF

J gene: TRBJ1-5
V gene: TRBV4-3
D gene: TRBD1
clone size: -
CDR3 DNA: TGCGCCAGCAGCCTCGGGACAGGGGGCGAGCCCCAGCATTTT
CDR3 protein: CASSLGTGGEPQHF

J gene: TRBJ1-6
V gene: TRBV27
D gene: -
clone size: -
CDR3 DNA: TGTGCCAGCAGACAGGGCGCTTATAATTCACCCCTCCACTTT
CDR3 protein: CASRQGAYNSPLHF

J gene: TRBJ2-6
V gene: TRBV7-9
D gene: TRBD2
clone size: -
CDR3 DNA: TGTGCCAGCAGAACGGGAGGGGGGACTGGGGCCAACGTCCTGACTTTC
CDR3 protein: CASRTGGGTGANVLTF

J gene: TRBJ2-5
V gene: TRBV27
D gene: -
clone size: -
CDR3 DNA: TGTGCCAGCACCCCCGGAGGGGGGGCTGGGGAGACCCAGTACTTC
CDR3 protein: CASTPGGGAGETQYF

J gene: TRBJ2-3
V gene: TRBV5-1
D gene: -
clone size: -
CDR3 DNA: TGCGCCAGCAGCTTGGTCGGGATGGGAACAGATACGCAGTATTTT
CDR3 protein: CASSLVGMGTDTQYF

J gene: TRBJ1-1
V gene: TRBV6-5
D gene: -
clone size: -
CDR3 DNA: TGTGCCAGCAGTTATGGGTGGAGGACTGAAGCTTTCTTT
CDR3 protein: CASSYGWRTEAFF

J gene: TRBJ2-3
V gene: TRBV19
D gene: -
clone size: -
CDR3 DNA: TGTGCCAGTAGTATAAGGTTAAGGGGGTTGGCGCAGTATTTT
CDR3 protein: CASSIRLRGLAQYF

J gene: TRBJ2-1
V gene: TRBV19
D gene: TRBD2
clone size: once
CDR3 DNA: TGTGCCAGTAGTGCCGGGACCGGGACTAGCGGCAATGAGCAGTTCTTC
CDR3 protein: CASSAGTGTSGNEQFF

J gene: TRBJ1-2
V gene: TRBV29-1
D gene: TRBD1
clone size: -
CDR3 DNA: TGCAGCGTGGACAGGGAGAACTATGGCTACACCTTC
CDR3 protein: CSVDRENYGYTF

J gene: TRBJ2-3
V gene: TRBV10-3
D gene: TRBD2
clone size: -
CDR3 DNA: TGTGCCATCAGGGCCCCCCCTAGCGGGAGAGGAACAGATACGCAGTATTTT
CDR3 protein: CAIRAPPSGRGTDTQYF

J gene: TRBJ2-5
V gene: TRBV12-3/TRBV12-4
D gene: -
clone size: once
CDR3 DNA: TGTGCCAGCACTTTATCGGAGACCCAGTACTTC
CDR3 protein: CASTLSETQYF

J gene: TRBJ1-1
V gene: TRBV18
D gene: -
clone size: -
CDR3 DNA: TGTGCCAGCTCACCAGACCCCGGGAGCACTGAAGCTTTCTTT
CDR3 protein: CASSPDPGSTEAFF